This T cell receptor beta chain was retrieved from a study of PD-L1 blockade in urothelial cancer. Turning to the study itself: Male sex and bladder-origin urothelial cancer characterized about 90% of the roughly 30 patients. The median number of T cells present in blood samples was about 140,000. Study-level findings and limits: In blood sampled pretreatment, TCR clonality below the median predicted better survival. Greater 3-week expansion of tumor-associated blood clones was recorded for durable-benefit patients.

Of note for this clone: The antigen is not known.

CDR3 size: 13 residues. Germline V gives CDR1 SGHNT, CDR2 YENEEA. With 7 bases removed from V and 10 bases from J, the gap between germline ends came to 17 bases. Some clones are missing from TCRdb's copy, which holds only in-frame ones; the method was immunoSEQ multiplex PCR. The sample holds under 55,000 clones; over 75% are singletons and the top ten take approximately 6%. The rearrangement links TRBV11-3 to TRBJ2-1; D might be TRBD1 (7 bases). The sample in question was PBMCs, obtained around atezolizumab (anti-PD-L1) treatment. The receptor's source is a man in his forties or fifties with urothelial cancer. This chain's CDR3 is CASTETGRGEQFF. For the CDR3, the DNA is TGTGCCAGCACCGAGACAGGGCGGGGAGAGCAGTTCTTC.